The rows below give T cell receptor beta chains drawn from one sample of a study of T cell repertoires in cytomegalovirus infection. TCRdb re-called the reads through MiXCR, storing one row per CDR3 protein. The sample shows roughly 78,000 distinct CDR3 sequences, approximately 42% of them seen only once. Their recognized antigens are unknown. The sample here was CD8+ T cells from cultured PBMCs, taken from culture after CMV antigen stimulation. The receptors were gathered from a human donor in good health (CMV status not recorded). Some clones in this sample may be carry-over from other donors' samples. The CDR3 runs from the conserved cysteine through the conserved F or W. D genes are given only for firm matches. A row's size may be missing; if present it is once, few, many or a size class.

TRBV7-2	.	TRBD1	TRBJ1-2	TGTGCCAGCGGGACAGGGGGCGGCTATGGCTACACCTTC	CASGTGGGYGYTF
TRBV11-2	few	TRBD1	TRBJ2-2	TGTGCCAGCAGCATGGGACAGGCGCTGTTTTTT	CASSMGQALFF
TRBV2	.	.	TRBJ2-7	TGTGCCAGCACCCTGGGACATTCGGCCTACGAGCAGTACTTC	CASTLGHSAYEQYF
TRBV3-1	.	.	TRBJ1-2	TGTGCCAGCAGCCAAGACCGGGACCCTAAGGGTGGCTACACCTTC	CASSQDRDPKGGYTF
TRBV29-1	.	TRBD1	TRBJ1-5	TGCAGCGTGCGACAGGGCGATTATCAGCCCCAGCATTTT	CSVRQGDYQPQHF
TRBV6-8	.	.	TRBJ1-1	TGTGCCAGCAGGTTATCAGGGGAGTCGGCGAACACTGAAGCTTTCTTT	CASRLSGESANTEAFF
TRBV28	.	TRBD2	TRBJ2-3	TGTGCCAGCAGTTTTTTCCGGGGGGGCACAGATACGCAGTATTTT	CASSFFRGGTDTQYF
TRBV28	.	.	TRBJ1-6	TGTGCCAGCAGTCCTCTCATTATCTCCTATAATTCACCCCTCCACTTT	CASSPLIISYNSPLHF
TRBV7-6	many	TRBD2	TRBJ2-3	TGTGCCAGCAGCTCCGGGAGGCGTCTAGCGGGGGTCACTAGCACAGATACGCAGTATTTT	CASSSGRRLAGVTSTDTQYF
TRBV10-3	.	TRBD2	TRBJ2-1	TGTGCCATCACCAGCGGGGTATACAATGAGCAGTTCTTC	CAITSGVYNEQFF
TRBV7-9	.	.	TRBJ1-2	TGTGCAAGCAGGGGAAATTCTAACTATGGCTACACCTTC	CASRGNSNYGYTF
TRBV7-4	.	TRBD1	TRBJ2-7	TGTGCCAGCAGCTTCACACAGGGGGGTTACTCCTACGAGCAGTACTTC	CASSFTQGGYSYEQYF
TRBV7-8	.	.	TRBJ1-5	TGTGCCAGCAGCTTTCAGGGGTACAATCAGCCCCAGCATTTT	CASSFQGYNQPQHF
TRBV5-6	.	.	TRBJ1-2	TGTGCCAGCAGCTTGGGATCGGGGACCTATGGCTACACCTTC	CASSLGSGTYGYTF
TRBV9	.	.	TRBJ1-1	TGTGCCAGCACTGGGCCCAGAGGGACTGAAGCTTTCTTT	CASTGPRGTEAFF
TRBV7-2	.	TRBD1	TRBJ1-1	TGTGCCAGCAGCCCAACCGGGACAGGGGGACAATTAGGGAACACTGAAGCTTTCTTT	CASSPTGTGGQLGNTEAFF
TRBV7-9	.	TRBD2	TRBJ2-5	TGTGCCAGCAGCTTATTGGGACTAGATTCCGAGACCCAGTACTTC	CASSLLGLDSETQYF
TRBV6-2/TRBV6-3	.	.	TRBJ2-1	TGTGCCAGCAACCAAGGGCAGGGAGTTCTAAATGAGCAGTTCTTC	CASNQGQGVLNEQFF
TRBV4-3	.	TRBD1	TRBJ2-7	TGCGCCAGCAGCCCCGGAGAGGGGACAGGAGCCTACGAGCAGTACTTC	CASSPGEGTGAYEQYF
TRBV29-1	.	TRBD1	TRBJ2-1	TGCAGCGTCGACAGGGGGCAAAATGAGCAGTTCTTC	CSVDRGQNEQFF
TRBV10-3	.	.	TRBJ2-3	TGTGCCATCAGTGAGTCGCCAGGTAGCACAGATACGCAGTATTTT	CAISESPGSTDTQYF
TRBV7-9	.	.	TRBJ1-2	TGTGCCAGCAGCTTGACGGCGGTTAGGGGCTACACCTTC	CASSLTAVRGYTF
TRBV7-8	.	.	TRBJ2-1	TGTGCCAGCAGCTTAGGGGTGCCAGAGGGGTCCCAGTTCTTC	CASSLGVPEGSQFF
TRBV7-8	.	TRBD2	TRBJ2-3	TGTGCCAGCAGCTTAACCCCAGCTAGCGGGGCCCCCACCCTCACAGATACGCAGTATTTT	CASSLTPASGAPTLTDTQYF
TRBV7-2	.	.	TRBJ1-4	TGTGCCAGCAGCTCCTATCGTGAAAGAGGAACCTTTAATGAAAAACTGTTTTTT	CASSSYRERGTFNEKLFF
TRBV4-1	.	.	TRBJ2-7	TGCGCCAGCAGCCATTCGGACGAGCAGTACTTC	CASSHSDEQYF
TRBV11-2	.	TRBD2	TRBJ2-3	TGTGCCAGCAGCCCTAGCGGGGGGGCATATACGCAGTATTTT	CASSPSGGAYTQYF